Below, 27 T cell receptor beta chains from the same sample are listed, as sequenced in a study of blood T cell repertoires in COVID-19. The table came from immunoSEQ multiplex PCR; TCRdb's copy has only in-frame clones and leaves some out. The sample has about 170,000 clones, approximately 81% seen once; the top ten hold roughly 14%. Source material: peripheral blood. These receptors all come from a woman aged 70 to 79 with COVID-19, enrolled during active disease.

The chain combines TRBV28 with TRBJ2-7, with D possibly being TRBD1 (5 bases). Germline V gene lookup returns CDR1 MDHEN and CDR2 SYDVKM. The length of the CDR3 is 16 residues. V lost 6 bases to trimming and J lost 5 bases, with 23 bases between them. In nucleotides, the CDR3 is TGTGCCAGCAGCACCATCGGGCGCGGCAGGGTGGACGAGCAGTACGTC. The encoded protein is CASSTIGRGRVDEQYV.

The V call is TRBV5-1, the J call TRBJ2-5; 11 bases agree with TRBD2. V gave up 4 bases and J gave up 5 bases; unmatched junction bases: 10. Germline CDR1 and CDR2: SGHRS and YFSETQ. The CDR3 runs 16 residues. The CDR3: CASSRRSGGAGETQYF. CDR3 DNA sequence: TGCGCCAGCAGCCGCCGTAGCGGGGGGGCCGGGGAGACCCAGTACTTC.

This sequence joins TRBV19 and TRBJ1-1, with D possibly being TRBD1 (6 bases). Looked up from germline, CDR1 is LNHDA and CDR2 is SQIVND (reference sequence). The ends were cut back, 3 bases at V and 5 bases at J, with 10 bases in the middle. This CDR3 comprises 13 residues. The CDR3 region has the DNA TGTGCCAGTAGTATTACAGGGTCAACTGAAGCTTTCTTT. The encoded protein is CASSITGSTEAFF.

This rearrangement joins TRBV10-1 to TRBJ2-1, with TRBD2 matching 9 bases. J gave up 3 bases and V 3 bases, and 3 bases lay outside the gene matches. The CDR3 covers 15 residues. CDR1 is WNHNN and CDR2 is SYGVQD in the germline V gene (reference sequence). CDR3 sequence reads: CASSDRRGGYNEQFF. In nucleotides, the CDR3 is TGCGCCAGCAGTGATAGGCGGGGGGGCTACAATGAGCAGTTCTTC.

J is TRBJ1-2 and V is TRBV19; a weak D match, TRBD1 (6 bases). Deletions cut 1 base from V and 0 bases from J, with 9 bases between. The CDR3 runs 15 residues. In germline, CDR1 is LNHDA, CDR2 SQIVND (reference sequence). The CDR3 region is CASSIAAGANYGYTF. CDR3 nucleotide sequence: TGTGCCAGTAGTATAGCGGCAGGGGCTAACTATGGCTACACCTTC. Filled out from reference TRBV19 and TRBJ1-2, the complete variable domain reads DGGITQSPKYLFRKEGQNVTLSCEQNLNHDAMYWYRQDPGQGLRLIYYSQIVNDFQKGDIAEGYSVSREKKESFPLTVTSAQKNPTAFYLCASSIAAGANYGYTFGSGTRLTVV.

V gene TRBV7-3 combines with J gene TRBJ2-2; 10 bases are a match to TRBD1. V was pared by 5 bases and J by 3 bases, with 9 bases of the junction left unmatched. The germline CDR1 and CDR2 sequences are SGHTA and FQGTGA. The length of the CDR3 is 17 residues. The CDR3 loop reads CASSPFPGTGDTGELFF. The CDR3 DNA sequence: TGTGCCAGCAGCCCATTCCCCGGGACAGGGGACACCGGGGAGCTGTTTTTT.

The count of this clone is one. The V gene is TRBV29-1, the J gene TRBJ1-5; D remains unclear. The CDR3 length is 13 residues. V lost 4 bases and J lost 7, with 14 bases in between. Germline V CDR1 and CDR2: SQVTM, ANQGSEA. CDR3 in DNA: TGCAGCGTTGCAGGAGCTGAGGGACAGCCCCAGCATTTT. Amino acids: CSVAGAEGQPQHF. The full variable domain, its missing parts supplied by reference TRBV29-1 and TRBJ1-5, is SAVISQKPSRDICQRGTSLTIQCQVDSQVTMMFWYRQQPGQSLTLIATANQGSEATYESGFVIDKFPISRPNLTFSTLTVSNMSPEDSSIYLCSVAGAEGQPQHFGDGTRLSIL.

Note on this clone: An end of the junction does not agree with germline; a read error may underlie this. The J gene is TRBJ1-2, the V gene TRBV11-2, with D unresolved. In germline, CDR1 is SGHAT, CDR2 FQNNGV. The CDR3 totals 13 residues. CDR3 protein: CASSFDGNSGYTF. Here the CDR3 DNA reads TGTGCCAGCAGCTTCGACGGGAACTCTGGCTACACCTTC.

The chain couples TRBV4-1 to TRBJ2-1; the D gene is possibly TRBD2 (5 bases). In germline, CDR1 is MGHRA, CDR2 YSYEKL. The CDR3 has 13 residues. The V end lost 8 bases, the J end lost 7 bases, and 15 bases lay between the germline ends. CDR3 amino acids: CASGFGEGNEQFF. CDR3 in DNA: TGCGCCAGCGGTTTCGGAGAGGGTAATGAGCAGTTCTTC.

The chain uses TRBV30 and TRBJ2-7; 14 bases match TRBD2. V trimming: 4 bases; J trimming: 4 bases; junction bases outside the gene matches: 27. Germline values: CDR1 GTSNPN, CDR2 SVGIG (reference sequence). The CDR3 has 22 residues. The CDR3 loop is CAWTPPSLTGTSGRGSIYEQYF. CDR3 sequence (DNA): TGTGCCTGGACCCCCCCGTCGCTCACCGGGACTAGCGGGAGAGGTTCGATATACGAGCAGTACTTC.

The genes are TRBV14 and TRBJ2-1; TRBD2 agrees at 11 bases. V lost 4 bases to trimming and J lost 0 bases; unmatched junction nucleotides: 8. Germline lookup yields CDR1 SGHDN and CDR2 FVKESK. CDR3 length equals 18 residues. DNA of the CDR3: TGTGCCAGCAGCCTTAGCGGGGGGGTTATGAGCTCCTACAATGAGCAGTTCTTC. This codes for CASSLSGGVMSSYNEQFF.

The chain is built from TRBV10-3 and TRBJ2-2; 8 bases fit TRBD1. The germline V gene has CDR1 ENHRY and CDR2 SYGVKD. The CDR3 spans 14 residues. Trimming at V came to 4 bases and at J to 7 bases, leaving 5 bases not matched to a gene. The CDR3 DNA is TGTGCCATCAGTGGGTACAGGGGGGACGGGGAGCTGTTTTTT. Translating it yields CAISGYRGDGELFF.

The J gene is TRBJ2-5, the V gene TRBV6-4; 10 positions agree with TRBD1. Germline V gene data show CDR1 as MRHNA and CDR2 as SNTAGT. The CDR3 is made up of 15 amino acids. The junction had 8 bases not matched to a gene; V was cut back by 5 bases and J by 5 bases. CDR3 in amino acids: CASSPQTGGMETQYF. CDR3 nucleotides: TGTGCCAGCAGTCCACAGACAGGGGGCATGGAGACCCAGTACTTC.

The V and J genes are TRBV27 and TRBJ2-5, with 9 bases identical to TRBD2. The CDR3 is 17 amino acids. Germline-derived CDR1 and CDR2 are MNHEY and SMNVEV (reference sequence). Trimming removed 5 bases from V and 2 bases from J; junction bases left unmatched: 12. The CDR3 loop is CASSQAWTSAYQETQYF. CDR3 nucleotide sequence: TGTGCCAGCAGTCAAGCCTGGACTAGCGCCTATCAAGAGACCCAGTACTTC.

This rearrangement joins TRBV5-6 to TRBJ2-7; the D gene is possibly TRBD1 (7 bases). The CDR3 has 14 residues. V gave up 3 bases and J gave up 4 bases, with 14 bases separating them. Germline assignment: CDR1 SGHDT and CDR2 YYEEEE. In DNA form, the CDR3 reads TGTGCCAGCAGCTGGGGGGACAGCAGATACGAGCAGTACGTC. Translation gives CASSWGDSRYEQYV.

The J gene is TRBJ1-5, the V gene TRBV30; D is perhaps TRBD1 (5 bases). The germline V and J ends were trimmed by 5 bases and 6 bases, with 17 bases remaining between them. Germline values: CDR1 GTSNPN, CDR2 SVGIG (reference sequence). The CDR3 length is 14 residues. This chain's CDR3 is CAWALGALVQPQHF. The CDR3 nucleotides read TGTGCCTGGGCCTTAGGGGCCCTCGTTCAGCCCCAGCATTTT.

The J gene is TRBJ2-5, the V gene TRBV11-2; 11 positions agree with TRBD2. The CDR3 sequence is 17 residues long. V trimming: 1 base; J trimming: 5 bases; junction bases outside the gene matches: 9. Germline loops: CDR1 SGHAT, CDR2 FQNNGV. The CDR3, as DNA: TGTGCCAGCAGCTTAGTTAGTAGCGGGGGGGCTCGGGAGACCCAGTACTTC. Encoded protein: CASSLVSSGGARETQYF.

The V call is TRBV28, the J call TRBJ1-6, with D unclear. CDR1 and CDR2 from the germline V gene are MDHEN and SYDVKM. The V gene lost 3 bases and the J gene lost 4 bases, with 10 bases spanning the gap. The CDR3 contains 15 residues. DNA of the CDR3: TGTGCCAGCAGTTTCCCACCGGGGTATAATTCACCCCTCCACTTT. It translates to CASSFPPGYNSPLHF.

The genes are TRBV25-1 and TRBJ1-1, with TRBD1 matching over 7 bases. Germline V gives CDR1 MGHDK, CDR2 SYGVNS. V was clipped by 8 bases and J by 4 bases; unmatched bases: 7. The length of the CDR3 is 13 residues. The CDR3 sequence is CASGTAVGTEAFF. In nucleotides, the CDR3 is TGTGCCAGCGGGACAGCGGTGGGCACTGAAGCTTTCTTT.

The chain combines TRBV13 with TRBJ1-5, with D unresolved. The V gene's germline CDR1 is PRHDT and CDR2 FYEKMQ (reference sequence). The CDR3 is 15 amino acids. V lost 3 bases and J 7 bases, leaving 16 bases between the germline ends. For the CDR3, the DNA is TGTGCCAGCAGCTTGGGTCTGGAGGGCGGCCAGCCCCAGCATTTT. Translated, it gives CASSLGLEGGQPQHF.

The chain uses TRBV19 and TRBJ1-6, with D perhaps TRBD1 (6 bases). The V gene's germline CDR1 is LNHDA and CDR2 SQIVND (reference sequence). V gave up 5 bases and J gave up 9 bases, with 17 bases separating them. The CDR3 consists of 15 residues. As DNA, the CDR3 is TGTGCCAGTAGTCCTCCATCAGGACAGTCTTCACCCCTCCACTTT. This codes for CASSPPSGQSSPLHF.

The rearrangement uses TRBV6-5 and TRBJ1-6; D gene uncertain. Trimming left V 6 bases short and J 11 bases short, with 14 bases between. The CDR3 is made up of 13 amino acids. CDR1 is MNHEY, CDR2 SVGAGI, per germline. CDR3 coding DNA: TGTGCCAGCAGCGGAGGGCCTGGGACACCCCTCCACTTT. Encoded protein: CASSGGPGTPLHF.

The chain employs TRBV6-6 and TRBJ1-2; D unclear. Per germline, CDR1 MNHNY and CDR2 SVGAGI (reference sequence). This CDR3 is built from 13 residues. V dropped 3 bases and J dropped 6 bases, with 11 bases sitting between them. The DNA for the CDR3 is TGTGCCAGCAGTTATAGCGAGAGGGATGGCTACACCTTC. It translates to CASSYSERDGYTF.

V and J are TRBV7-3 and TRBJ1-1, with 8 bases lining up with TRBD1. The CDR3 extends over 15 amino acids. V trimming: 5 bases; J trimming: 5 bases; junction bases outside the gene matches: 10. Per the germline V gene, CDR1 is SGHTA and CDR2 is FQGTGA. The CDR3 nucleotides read TGTGCCAGCAGCGCTCGACAGGGGACGCGGACTGAAGCTTTCTTT. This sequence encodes CASSARQGTRTEAFF.

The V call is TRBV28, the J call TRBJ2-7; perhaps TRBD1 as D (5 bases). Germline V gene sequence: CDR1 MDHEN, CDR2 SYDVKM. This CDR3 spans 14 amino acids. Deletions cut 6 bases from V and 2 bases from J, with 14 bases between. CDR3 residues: CASRPHRFAYEQYF. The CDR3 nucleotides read TGTGCCAGCAGACCTCACAGGTTCGCCTACGAGCAGTACTTC.

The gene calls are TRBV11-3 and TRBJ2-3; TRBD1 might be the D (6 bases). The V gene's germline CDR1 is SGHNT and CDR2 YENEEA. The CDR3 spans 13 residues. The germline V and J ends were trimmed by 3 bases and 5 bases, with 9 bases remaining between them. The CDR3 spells CASSLAGVDTQYF. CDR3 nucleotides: TGTGCCAGCAGCTTGGCAGGGGTAGATACGCAGTATTTT.

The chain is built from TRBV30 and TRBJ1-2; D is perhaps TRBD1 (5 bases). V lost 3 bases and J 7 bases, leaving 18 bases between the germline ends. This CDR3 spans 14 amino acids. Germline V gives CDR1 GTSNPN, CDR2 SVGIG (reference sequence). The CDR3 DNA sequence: TGTGCCTGGAGCCTAACTAAGGCGGGGGGTGGCTACACCTTC. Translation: CAWSLTKAGGGYTF.